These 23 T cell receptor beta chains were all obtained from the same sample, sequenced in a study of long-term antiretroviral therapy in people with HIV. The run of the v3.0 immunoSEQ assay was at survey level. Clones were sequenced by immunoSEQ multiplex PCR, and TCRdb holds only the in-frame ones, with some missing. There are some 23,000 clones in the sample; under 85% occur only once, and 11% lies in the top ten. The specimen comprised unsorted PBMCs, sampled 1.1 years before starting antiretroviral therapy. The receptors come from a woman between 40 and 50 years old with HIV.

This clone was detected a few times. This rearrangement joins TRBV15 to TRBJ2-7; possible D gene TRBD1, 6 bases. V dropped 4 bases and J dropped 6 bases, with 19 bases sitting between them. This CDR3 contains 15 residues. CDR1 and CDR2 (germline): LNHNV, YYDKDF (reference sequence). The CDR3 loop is CATSNNLGAAAEQYF. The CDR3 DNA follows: TGTGCCACCAGCAACAACCTGGGGGCAGCGGCCGAGCAGTACTTC.

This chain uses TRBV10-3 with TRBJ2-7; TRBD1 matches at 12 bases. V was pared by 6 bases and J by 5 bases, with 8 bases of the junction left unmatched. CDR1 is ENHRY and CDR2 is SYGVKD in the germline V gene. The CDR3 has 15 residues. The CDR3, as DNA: TGTGCCATCAGCCTCCGGGACAGGGGGCTGCACGAGCAGTACTTC. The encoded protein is CAISLRDRGLHEQYF.

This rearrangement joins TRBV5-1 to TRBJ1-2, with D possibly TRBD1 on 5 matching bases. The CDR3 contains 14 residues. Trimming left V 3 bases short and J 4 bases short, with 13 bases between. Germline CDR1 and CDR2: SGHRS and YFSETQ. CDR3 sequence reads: CASSSLTATYGYTF. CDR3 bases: TGCGCCAGCAGCTCCCTGACAGCCACCTATGGCTACACCTTC. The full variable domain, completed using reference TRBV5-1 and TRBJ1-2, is KAGVTQTPRYLIKTRGQQVTLSCSPISGHRSVSWYQQTPGQGLQFLFEYFSETQRNKGNFPGRFSGRQFSNSRSEMNVSTLELGDSALYLCASSSLTATYGYTFGSGTRLTVV.

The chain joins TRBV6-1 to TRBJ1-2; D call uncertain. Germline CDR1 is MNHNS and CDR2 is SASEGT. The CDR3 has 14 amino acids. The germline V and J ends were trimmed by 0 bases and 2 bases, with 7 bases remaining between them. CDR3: CASSEAGGNYGYTF. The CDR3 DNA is TGTGCCAGCAGTGAAGCGGGAGGGAACTATGGCTACACCTTC.

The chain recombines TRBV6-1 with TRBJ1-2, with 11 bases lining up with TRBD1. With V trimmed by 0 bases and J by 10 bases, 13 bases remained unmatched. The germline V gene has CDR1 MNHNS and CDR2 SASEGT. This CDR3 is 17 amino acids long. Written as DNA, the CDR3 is TGTGCCAGCAGTGAAGCCTTGGACAGGGGGCGGGCGAGTAACTACACCTTC. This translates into CASSEALDRGRASNYTF.

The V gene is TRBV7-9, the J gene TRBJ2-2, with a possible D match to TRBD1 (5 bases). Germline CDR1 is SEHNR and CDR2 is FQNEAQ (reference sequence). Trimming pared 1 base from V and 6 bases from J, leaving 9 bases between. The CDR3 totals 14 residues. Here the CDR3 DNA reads TGTGCCAGCAGCTTAGTACAGGAAGCCGGGGAGCTGTTTTTT. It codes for CASSLVQEAGELFF.

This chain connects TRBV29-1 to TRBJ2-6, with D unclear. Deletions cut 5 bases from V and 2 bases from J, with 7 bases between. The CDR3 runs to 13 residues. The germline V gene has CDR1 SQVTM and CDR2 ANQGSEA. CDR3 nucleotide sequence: TGCAGCGTTTTGGGCGCTGGGGCCAACGTCCTGACTTTC. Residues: CSVLGAGANVLTF.

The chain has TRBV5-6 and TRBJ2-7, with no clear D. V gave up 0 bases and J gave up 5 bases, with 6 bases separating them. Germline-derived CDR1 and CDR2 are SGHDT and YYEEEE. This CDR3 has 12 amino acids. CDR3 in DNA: TGTGCCAGCAGCTTGGTCTACCACGAGCAGTACTTC. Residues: CASSLVYHEQYF.

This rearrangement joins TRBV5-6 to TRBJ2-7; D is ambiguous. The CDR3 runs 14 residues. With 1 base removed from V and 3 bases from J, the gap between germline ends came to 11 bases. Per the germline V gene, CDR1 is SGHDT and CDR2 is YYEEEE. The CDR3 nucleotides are TGTGCCAGCAGCTTGTTTCAGGCCCACTACGAGCAGTACTTC. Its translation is CASSLFQAHYEQYF.

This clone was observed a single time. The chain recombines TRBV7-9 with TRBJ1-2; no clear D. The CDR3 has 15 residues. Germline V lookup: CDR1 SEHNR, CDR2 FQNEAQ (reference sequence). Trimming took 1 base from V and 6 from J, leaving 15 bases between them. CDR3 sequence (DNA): TGTGCCAGCAGCTTAGGCCTGACGGCCTCTAATGGCTACACCTTC. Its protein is CASSLGLTASNGYTF.

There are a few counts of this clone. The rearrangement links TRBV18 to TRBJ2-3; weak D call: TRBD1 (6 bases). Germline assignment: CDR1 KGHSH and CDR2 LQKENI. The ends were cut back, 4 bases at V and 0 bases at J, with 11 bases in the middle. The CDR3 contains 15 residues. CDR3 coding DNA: TGTGCCAGCTCACTACTACAGGGTAGCACAGATACGCAGTATTTT. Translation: CASSLLQGSTDTQYF.

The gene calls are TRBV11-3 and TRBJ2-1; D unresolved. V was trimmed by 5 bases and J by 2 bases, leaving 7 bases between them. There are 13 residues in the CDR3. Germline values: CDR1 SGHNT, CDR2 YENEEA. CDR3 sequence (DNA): TGTGCCAGCAGCCCTGGGCCCTACAATGAGCAGTTCTTC. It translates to CASSPGPYNEQFF. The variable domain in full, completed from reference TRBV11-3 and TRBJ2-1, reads EAGVVQSPRYKIIEKKQPVAFWCNPISGHNTLYWYLQNLGQGPELLIRYENEEAVDDSQLPKDRFSAERLKGVDSTLKIQPAELGDSAVYLCASSPGPYNEQFFGPGTRLTVL.

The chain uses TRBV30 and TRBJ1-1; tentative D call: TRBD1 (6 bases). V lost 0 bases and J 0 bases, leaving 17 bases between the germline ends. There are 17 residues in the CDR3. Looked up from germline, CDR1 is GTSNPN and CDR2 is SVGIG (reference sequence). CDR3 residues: CAWSVVPQGLMNTEAFF. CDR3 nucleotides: TGTGCCTGGAGTGTAGTCCCACAGGGTTTGATGAACACTGAAGCTTTCTTT.

DNA for the CDR3: TGTGCCAGCAGTTTAACGTTGAACACTGAAGCTTTCTTT. Amino acid sequence: CASSLTLNTEAFF. The chain couples TRBV28 to TRBJ1-1; no definite D call. Looked up from germline, CDR1 is MDHEN and CDR2 is SYDVKM. The germline V and J ends were trimmed by 2 bases and 0 bases, with 4 bases remaining between them. The CDR3 runs 13 residues. Supplemented by reference TRBV28 and TRBJ1-1, the full variable domain reads DVKVTQSSRYLVKRTGEKVFLECVQDMDHENMFWYRQDPGLGLRLIYFSYDVKMKEKGDIPEGYSVSREKKERFSLILESASTNQTSMYLCASSLTLNTEAFFGQGTRLTVV.

The CDR3 region is CASSLDRTGVYYEQYF. In nucleotides, the CDR3 is TGTGCCAGCAGCTTAGATCGGACAGGGGTTTACTACGAGCAGTACTTC. This chain links TRBV11-3 with TRBJ2-7; 9 bases agree with TRBD1. V lost 0 bases to trimming and J lost 3 bases; unmatched junction nucleotides: 6. The CDR3 runs 16 residues. Germline V gives CDR1 SGHNT, CDR2 YENEEA.

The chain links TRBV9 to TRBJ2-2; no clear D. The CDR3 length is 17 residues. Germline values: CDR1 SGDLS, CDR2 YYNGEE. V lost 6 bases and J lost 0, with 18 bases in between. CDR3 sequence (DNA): TGTGCCAGCACAAATAGAGTGGACCTCGCGAACACCGGGGAGCTGTTTTTT. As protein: CASTNRVDLANTGELFF. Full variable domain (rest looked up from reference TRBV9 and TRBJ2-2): DSGVTQTPKHLITATGQRVTLRCSPRSGDLSVYWYQQSLDQGLQFLIQYYNGEERAKGNILERFSAQQFPDLHSELNLSSLELGDSALYFCASTNRVDLANTGELFFGEGSRLTVL.

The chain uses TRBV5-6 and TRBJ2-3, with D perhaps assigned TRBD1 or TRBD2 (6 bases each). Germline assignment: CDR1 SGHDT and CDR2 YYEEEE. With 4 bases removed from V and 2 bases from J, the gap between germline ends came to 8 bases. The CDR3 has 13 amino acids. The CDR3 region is CASSPGATDTQYF. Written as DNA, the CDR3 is TGTGCCAGCAGCCCGGGGGCCACAGATACGCAGTATTTT.

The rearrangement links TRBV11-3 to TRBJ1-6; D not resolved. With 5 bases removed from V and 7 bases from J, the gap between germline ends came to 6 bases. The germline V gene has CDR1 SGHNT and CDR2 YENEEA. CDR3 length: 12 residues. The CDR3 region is CASSGMNSPLHF. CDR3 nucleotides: TGTGCCAGCAGCGGGATGAATTCACCCCTCCACTTT.

For the CDR3, the DNA is TGTGCCAGCAGCTTAGCGGAGACCCAGTACTTC. This gives the protein CASSLAETQYF. The rearrangement uses TRBV7-9 and TRBJ2-5; D uncertain. Germline V gene sequence: CDR1 SEHNR, CDR2 FQNEAQ (reference sequence). V was trimmed by 0 bases and J by 5 bases, leaving 1 base between them. The CDR3 contains 11 residues. Together with reference TRBV7-9 and TRBJ2-5, the CDR3 gives the full variable domain: DTGVSQNPRHKITKRGQNVTFRCDPISEHNRLYWYRQTLGQGPEFLTYFQNEAQLEKSRLLSDRFSAERPKGSFSTLEIQRTEQGDSAMYLCASSLAETQYFGPGTRLLVL.

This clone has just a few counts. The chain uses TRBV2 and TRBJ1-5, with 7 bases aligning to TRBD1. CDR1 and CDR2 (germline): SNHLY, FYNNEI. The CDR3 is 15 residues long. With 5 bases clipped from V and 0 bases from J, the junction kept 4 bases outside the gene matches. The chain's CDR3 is CASSRDSISNQPQHF. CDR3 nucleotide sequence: TGTGCCAGCAGTCGGGACAGTATTAGCAATCAGCCCCAGCATTTT.

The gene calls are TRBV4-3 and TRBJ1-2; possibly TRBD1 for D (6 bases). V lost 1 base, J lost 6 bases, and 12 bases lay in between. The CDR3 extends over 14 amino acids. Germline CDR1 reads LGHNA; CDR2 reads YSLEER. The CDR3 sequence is CASSQGTGIHGYTF. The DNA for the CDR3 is TGCGCCAGCAGCCAAGGCACAGGGATTCATGGCTACACCTTC.

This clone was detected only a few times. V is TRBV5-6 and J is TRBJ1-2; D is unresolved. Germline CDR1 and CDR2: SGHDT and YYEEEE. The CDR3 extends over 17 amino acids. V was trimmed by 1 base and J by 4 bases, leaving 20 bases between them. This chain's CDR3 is CASSLIRSAFSGYGYTF. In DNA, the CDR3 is TGTGCCAGCAGCTTGATTCGAAGTGCCTTCAGCGGCTATGGCTACACCTTC.

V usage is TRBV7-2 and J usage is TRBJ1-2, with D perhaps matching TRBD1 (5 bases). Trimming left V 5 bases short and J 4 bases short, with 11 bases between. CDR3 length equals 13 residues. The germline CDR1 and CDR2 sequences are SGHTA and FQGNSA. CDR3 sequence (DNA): TGTGCCAGCAGCCTTGGGACGGCCTATGGCTACACCTTC. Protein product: CASSLGTAYGYTF.